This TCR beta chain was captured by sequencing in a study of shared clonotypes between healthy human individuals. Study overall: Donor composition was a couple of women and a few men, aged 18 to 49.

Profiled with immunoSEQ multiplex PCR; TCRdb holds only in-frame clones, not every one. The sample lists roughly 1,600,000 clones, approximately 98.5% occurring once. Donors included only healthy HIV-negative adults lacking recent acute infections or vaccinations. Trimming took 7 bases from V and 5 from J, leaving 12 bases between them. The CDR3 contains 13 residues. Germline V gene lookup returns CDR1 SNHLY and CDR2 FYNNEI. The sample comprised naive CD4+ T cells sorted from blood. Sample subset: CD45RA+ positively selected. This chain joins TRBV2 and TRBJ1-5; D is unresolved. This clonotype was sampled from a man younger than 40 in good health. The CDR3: CASTGDIDQPQHF. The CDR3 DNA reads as TGTGCCAGCACAGGAGATATCGATCAGCCCCAGCATTTT.